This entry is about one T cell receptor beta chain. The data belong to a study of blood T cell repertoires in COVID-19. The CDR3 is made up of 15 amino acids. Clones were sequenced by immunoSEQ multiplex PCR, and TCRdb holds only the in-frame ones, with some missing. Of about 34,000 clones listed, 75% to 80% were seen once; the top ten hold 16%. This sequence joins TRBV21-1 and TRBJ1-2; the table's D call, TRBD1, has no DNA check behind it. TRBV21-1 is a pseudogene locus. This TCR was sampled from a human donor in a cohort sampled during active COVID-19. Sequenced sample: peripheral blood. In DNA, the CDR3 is TGTGCCAGCAGCAATAATTCGACAGGGAACTATGGCTACACCTTC. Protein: CASSNNSTGNYGYTF.